This entry lists 10 T cell receptor beta chains sequenced from one sample in a study of Ad26.COV2.S vaccination and SARS-CoV-2 variants. Stated treatment: around 19 received Ad26.COV2.S at low or high dose, single or two shots; about 5 received placebo; per-sample allocation not given. Collection of samples fell on day 63 after the first vaccine or placebo injection. Profiling relied on immunoSEQ multiplex PCR, and the TCRdb table lists in-frame clones only, not all of them. This sample carries some 370,000 clones, roughly 80% of them seen once, and the ten largest clones take about 7.1%. The specimen was peripheral blood, collected in a trial of Ad26.COV2.S vaccine versus placebo. These receptors all stem from a person aged 18-60 years who received the Ad26.COV2.S COVID-19 vaccine or a placebo.

The chain recombines TRBV7-2 with TRBJ1-2, with 7 bases that match TRBD1. From germline, CDR1 is SGHTA and CDR2 FQGNSA. Trimming cost V 5 bases and J 2 bases; bases outside gene matches: 2. This CDR3 is 13 amino acids long. The CDR3 nucleotides are TGTGCCAGCAGCCGACAGGGCAACTATGGCTACACCTTC. It codes for CASSRQGNYGYTF.

The chain employs TRBV20-1 and TRBJ1-6; D is unresolved. The CDR3 extends over 13 amino acids. Germline CDR1 is DFQATT and CDR2 is SNEGSKA (reference sequence). Trimming pared 3 bases from V and 10 bases from J, leaving 13 bases between. CDR3 region: CSASTALGSPLHF. CDR3 in DNA: TGCAGTGCTAGTACAGCGTTGGGCTCACCCCTCCACTTT.

The count of this clone is one. The genes are TRBV24-1 and TRBJ1-5, with 7 nucleotides matching TRBD1. CDR1 is KGHDR and CDR2 is SFDVKD in the germline V gene. V dropped 0 bases and J dropped 5; count of bases not matched to a gene: 0. CDR3 length: 14 amino acids. This chain's CDR3 is CATSDLQGDQPQHF. The CDR3, as DNA: TGTGCCACCAGTGATTTGCAGGGGGATCAGCCCCAGCATTTT.

The rearrangement joins TRBV10-1 to TRBJ1-2; D possibly corresponds to TRBD1 (5 bases). This CDR3 region has 16 residues. Germline V lookup: CDR1 WNHNN, CDR2 SYGVQD (reference sequence). V lost 4 bases to trimming and J lost 2 bases, with 17 bases between them. The CDR3 DNA sequence: TGCGCCAGCAGTGCGTCCCGGGATAACAGGAACTATGGCTACACCTTC. It yields the protein CASSASRDNRNYGYTF.

This clone was detected a few times. The chain recombines TRBV19 with TRBJ1-5; 7 positions agree with TRBD1. This CDR3 comprises 15 residues. The V gene's germline CDR1 is LNHDA and CDR2 SQIVND (reference sequence). The CDR3 region is CAYLDRVRSNQPQHF. The CDR3 nucleotides are TGTGCTTATTTAGACAGGGTCAGGAGCAATCAGCCCCAGCATTTT.

The genes are TRBV5-1 and TRBJ2-7; D gene ambiguous. CDR3 length equals 16 residues. CDR1 is SGHRS and CDR2 is YFSETQ in the germline V gene. With 0 bases removed from V and 2 bases from J, the gap between germline ends came to 15 bases. CDR3 loop: CASSLAGLDLTYEQYF. CDR3 nucleotide sequence: TGCGCCAGCAGCTTGGCCGGGCTAGACCTTACCTACGAGCAGTACTTC.

The chain joins TRBV18 to TRBJ1-4, with D possibly being TRBD1 (5 bases). The germline V gene encodes CDR1 KGHSH and CDR2 LQKENI. V shed 0 bases and J shed 7 bases, with 12 bases lying between them. The CDR3 spans 15 residues. The CDR3 nucleotides read TGTGCCAGCTCACCACCGCAGGGAGGGGCTGAAAAACTGTTTTTT. The encoded protein is CASSPPQGGAEKLFF.

The V gene is TRBV19, the J gene TRBJ1-6; a weak D match, TRBD1 (6 bases). The CDR3 runs 16 residues. Germline V lookup: CDR1 LNHDA, CDR2 SQIVND (reference sequence). Trimming took 5 bases from V and 2 from J, leaving 13 bases between them. CDR3 protein: CASSLTGITYNSPLHF. The CDR3 DNA reads TGTGCCAGTAGTCTCACAGGGATCACCTATAATTCACCCCTCCACTTT.

The CDR3 DNA is TGTGCCAGCAGCCTGCTCAGCGGGGGAGCAGAGACCCAGTACTTC. It translates to CASSLLSGGAETQYF. The chain links TRBV4-2 to TRBJ2-5, with 8 bases identical to TRBD2. This CDR3 spans 15 amino acids. CDR1 is LGHNA and CDR2 is YNFKEQ in the germline V gene. Germline trimming cut 4 bases from V and 4 bases from J; bases unmatched to any gene: 8.

The CDR3 DNA reads TGTGCCAGCAGCTTGGCCATAGTTCTAACCCCCCCAGATACGCAGTATTTT. As protein: CASSLAIVLTPPDTQYF. This chain uses TRBV5-6 with TRBJ2-3; D is ambiguous. CDR3 length equals 17 residues. The V gene lost 0 bases and the J gene lost 4 bases, with 18 bases spanning the gap. From germline, CDR1 is SGHDT and CDR2 YYEEEE.